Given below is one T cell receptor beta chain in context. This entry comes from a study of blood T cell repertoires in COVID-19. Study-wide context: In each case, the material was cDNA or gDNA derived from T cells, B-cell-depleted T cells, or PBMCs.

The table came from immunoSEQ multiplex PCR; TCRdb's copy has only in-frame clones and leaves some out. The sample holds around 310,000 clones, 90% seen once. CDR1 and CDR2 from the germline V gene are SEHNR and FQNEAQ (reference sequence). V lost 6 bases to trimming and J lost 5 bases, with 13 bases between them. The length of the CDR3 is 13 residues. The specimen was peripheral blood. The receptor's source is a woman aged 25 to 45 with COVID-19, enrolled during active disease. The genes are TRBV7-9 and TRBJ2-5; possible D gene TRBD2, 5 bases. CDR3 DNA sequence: TGTGCCAGCAGTCGAGAGGGCAGGGAGACCCAGTACTTC. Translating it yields CASSREGRETQYF.